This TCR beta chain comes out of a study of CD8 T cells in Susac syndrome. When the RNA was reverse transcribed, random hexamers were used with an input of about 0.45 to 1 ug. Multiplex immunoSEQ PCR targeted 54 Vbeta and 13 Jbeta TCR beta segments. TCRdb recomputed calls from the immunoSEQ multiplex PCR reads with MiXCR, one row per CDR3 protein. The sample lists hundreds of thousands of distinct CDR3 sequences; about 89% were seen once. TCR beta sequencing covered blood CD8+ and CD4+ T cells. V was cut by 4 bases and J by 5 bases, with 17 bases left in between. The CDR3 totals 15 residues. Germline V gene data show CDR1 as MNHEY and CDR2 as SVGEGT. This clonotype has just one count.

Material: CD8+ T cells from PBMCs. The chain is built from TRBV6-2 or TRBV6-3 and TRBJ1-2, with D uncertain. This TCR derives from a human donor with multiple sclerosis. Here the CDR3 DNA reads TGTGCCAGCAGTTCTATTGACAATCCTCGTTATGGCTACACCTTC. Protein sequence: CASSSIDNPRYGYTF.